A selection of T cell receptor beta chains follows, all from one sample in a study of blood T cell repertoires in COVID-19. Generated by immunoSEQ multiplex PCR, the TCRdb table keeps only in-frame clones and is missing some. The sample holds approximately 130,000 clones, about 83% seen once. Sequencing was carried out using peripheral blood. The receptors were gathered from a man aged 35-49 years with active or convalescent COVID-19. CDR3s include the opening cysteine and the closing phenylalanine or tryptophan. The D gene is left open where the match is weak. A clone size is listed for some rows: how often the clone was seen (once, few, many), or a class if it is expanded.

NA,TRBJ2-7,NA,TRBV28,CASMSTQGHQKSAYYEQYF,TGTGCCAGCATGTCGACCCAGGGACACCAAAAGAGCGCGTACTACGAGCAGTACTTC
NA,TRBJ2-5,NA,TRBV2,CASSRQVRGETQYF,TGTGCCAGCAGCAGACAGGTTAGGGGAGAGACCCAGTACTTC
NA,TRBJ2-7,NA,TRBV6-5,CASRRDISYEQYF,TGTGCCAGCAGGAGGGACATCTCCTACGAGCAGTACTTC
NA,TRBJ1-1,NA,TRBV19,CASSFLNTEAFF,TGTGCCAGTAGTTTCTTGAACACTGAAGCTTTCTTT
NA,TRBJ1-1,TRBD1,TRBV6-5,CASVQGARLDTEAFF,TGTGCCAGCGTACAGGGGGCGCGGCTGGACACTGAAGCTTTCTTT
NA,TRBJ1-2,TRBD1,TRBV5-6,CASSPGQGGYGYTF,TGTGCCAGCAGCCCCGGACAGGGCGGCTATGGCTACACCTTC
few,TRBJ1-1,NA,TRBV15,CATSEGPRGSTEAFF,TGTGCCACCAGCGAGGGCCCGCGAGGGTCCACTGAAGCTTTCTTT
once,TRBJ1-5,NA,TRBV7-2,CASSFDRHGNQPQHF,TGTGCCAGCAGCTTCGACAGGCATGGCAATCAGCCCCAGCATTTT
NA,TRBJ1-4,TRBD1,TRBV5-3,CARSFRTGRNEKLFF,TGTGCCAGAAGCTTCAGGACAGGGCGCAATGAAAAACTGTTTTTT
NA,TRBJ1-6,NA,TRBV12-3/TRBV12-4,CASSLGRSPLHF,TGTGCCAGCAGCTTAGGGCGGTCACCCCTCCACTTT
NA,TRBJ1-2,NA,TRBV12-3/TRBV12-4,CASSRQLYGYTF,TGTGCCAGCAGTCGACAGCTCTATGGCTACACCTTC
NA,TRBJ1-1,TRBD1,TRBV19,CASSTGTGAFF,TGTGCCAGTAGTACCGGGACAGGGGCTTTCTTT
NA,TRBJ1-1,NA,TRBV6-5,CASSSVGEGGTEAFF,TGTGCCAGCAGTTCCGTCGGGGAAGGGGGAACTGAAGCTTTCTTT
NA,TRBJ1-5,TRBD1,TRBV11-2,CASSLGQGRNQPQHF,TGTGCCAGCAGCTTAGGACAGGGAAGGAATCAGCCCCAGCATTTT
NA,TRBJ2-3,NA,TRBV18,CASSHRTGGVDTQYF,TGTGCCAGCTCCCACCGGACGGGGGGCGTTGATACGCAGTATTTT
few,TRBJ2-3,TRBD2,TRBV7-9,CASSFQRGSYTQYF,TGTGCCAGCAGCTTCCAGCGGGGGTCATATACGCAGTATTTT
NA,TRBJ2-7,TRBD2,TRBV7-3,CASSSTSGGSRVYEQYF,TGTGCCAGCAGCTCTACTAGCGGGGGGTCGCGGGTTTACGAGCAGTACTTC
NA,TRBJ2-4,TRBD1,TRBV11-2,CASSLGQSKNIQYF,TGTGCCAGCAGCTTGGGACAGTCAAAAAACATTCAGTACTTC
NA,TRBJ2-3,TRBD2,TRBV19,CASSVGLAGTDTQYF,TGTGCCAGTAGTGTCGGACTAGCGGGCACAGATACGCAGTATTTT
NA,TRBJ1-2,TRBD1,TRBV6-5,CASSLGQGATLQGYTF,TGTGCCAGCAGTTTGGGACAGGGGGCGACCCTCCAGGGCTACACCTTC
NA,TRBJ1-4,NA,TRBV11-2,CASSFSGTTTNEKLFF,TGTGCCAGCAGCTTTTCCGGGACAACAACTAATGAAAAACTGTTTTTT
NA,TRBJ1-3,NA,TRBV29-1,CSVESGLSGNTIYF,TGCAGCGTTGAGTCAGGCCTCTCTGGAAACACCATATATTTT
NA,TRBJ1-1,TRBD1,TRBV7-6,CASSTGGLVGTEAFF,TGTGCCAGCAGCACAGGGGGCCTGGTGGGCACTGAAGCTTTCTTT
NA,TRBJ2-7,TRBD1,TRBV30,CAWSPGQGYEQYF,TGTGCCTGGAGTCCGGGACAGGGGTACGAGCAGTACTTC
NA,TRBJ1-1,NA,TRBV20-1,CSASLTGMTEAFF,TGCAGTGCTAGTCTCACAGGGATGACTGAAGCTTTCTTT
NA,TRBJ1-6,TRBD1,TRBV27,CASHRTGMDYNSPLHF,TGTGCCAGCCATCGGACAGGGATGGACTATAATTCACCCCTCCACTTT
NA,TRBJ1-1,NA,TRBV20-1,CSARGLTEAFF,TGCAGTGCAAGGGGACTCACTGAAGCTTTCTTT
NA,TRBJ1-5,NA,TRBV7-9,CASSFRGWDNQPQHF,TGTGCCAGCAGCTTTAGAGGGTGGGACAATCAGCCCCAGCATTTT